This T cell receptor (beta chain) stems from a study of T cell repertoires in cytomegalovirus infection. Concerning this clonotype: What it binds is unknown.

TCRdb re-analysed the reads in MiXCR, keeping a single row per CDR3 protein. This sample has 55,000 to 70,000 distinct CDR3 sequences, with roughly 32% found just once. The source of this sequence is a human donor in good health (CMV status not recorded). Some clones in this sample may be carry-over from other donors' samples. Sequences were obtained from PBMCs, sequenced either directly or after in vitro stimulation (not recorded which).

The DNA for the CDR3 is TGCGCCAGCAGCTCGGGGACCTTAAGTTCACCCCTCCACTTT. Encoded protein: CASSSGTLSSPLHF. V usage is TRBV5-1 and J usage is TRBJ1-6, with D possibly TRBD1 on 5 matching bases. Per the germline V gene, CDR1 is SGHRS and CDR2 is YFSETQ. V was shortened by 3 bases and J by 9 bases, with 13 bases between the two germline ends. The CDR3 runs 14 residues.